This T cell receptor (beta chain) stems from a study of cytomegalovirus exposure and HLA in healthy donors. This PCR relied on a set of 60 Vbeta primers and 13 Jbeta primers. The assay was immunoSEQ multiplex PCR, and TCRdb's table has in-frame clones only and misses some. There are 200,000 or so clones in the sample, with around 0.74% held by the top ten. This CDR3 is built from 17 residues. J lost 6 bases, V lost 7 bases, and 15 bases had no gene match. Germline CDR1 WNHNN, CDR2 SYGVQD (reference sequence). About this clone itself: Its antigen is not identified.

Points from the study as a whole: Later analysis identified a missense DCLRE1C variant that was linked to TCR beta V- and J-gene trimming.

Material: PBMCs. J is TRBJ2-3 and V is TRBV10-1, with TRBD2 matching over 11 bases. The receptor was derived from a boy between 10 and 17 years old in good health and CMV-seronegative. The CDR3 sequence is CASKLAGAIRHSDTQYF. As DNA, the CDR3 is TGCGCCAGCAAACTAGCGGGGGCCATCAGGCATTCGGATACGCAGTATTTT.